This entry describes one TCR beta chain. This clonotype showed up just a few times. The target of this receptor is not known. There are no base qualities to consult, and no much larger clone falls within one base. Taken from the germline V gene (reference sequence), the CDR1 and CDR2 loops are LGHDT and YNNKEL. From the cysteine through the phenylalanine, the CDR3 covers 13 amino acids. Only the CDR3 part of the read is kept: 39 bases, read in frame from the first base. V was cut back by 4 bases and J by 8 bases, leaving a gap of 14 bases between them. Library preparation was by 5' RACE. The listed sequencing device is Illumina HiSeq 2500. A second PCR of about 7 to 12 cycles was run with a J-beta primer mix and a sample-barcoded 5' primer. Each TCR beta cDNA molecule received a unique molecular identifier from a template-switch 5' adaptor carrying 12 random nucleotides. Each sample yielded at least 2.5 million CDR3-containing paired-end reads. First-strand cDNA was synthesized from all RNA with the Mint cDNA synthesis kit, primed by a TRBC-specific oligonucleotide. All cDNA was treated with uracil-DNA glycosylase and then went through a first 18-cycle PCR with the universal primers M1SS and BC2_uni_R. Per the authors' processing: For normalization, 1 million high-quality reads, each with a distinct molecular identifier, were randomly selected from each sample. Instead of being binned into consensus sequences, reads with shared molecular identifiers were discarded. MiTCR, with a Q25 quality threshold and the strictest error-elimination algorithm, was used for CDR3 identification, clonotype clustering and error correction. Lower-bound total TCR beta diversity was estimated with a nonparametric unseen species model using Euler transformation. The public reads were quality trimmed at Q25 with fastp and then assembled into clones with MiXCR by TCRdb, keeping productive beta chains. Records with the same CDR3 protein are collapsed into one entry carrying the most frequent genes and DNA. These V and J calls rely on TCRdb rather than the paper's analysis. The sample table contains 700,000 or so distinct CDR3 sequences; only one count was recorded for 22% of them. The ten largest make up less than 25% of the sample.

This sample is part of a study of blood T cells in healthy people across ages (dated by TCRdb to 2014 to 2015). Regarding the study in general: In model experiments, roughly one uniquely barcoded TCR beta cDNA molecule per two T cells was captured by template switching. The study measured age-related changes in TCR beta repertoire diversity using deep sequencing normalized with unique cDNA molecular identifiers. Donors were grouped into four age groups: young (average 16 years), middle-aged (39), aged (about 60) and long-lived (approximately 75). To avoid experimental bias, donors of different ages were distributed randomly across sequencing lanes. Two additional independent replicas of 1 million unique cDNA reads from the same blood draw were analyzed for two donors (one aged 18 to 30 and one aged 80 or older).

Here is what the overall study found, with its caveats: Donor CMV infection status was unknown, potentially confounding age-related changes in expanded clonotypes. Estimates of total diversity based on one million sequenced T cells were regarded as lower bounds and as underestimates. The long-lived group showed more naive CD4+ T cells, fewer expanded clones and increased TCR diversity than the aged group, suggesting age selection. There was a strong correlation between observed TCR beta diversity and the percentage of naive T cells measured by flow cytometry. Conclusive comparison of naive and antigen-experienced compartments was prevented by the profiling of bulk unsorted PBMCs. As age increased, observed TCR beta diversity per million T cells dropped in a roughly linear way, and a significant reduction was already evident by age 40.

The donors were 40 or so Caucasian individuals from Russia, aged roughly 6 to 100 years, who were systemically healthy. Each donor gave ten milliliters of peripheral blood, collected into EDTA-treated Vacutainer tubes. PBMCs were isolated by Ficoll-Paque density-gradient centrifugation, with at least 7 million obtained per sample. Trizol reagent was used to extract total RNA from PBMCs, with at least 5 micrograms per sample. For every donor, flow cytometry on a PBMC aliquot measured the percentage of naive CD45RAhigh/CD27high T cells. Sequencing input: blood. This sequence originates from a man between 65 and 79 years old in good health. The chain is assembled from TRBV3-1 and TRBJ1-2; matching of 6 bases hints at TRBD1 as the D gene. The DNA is TGTGCCAGCAGCCTCCAACAGGGTAGGGGCTACACCTTC. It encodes CASSLQQGRGYTF.